This paragraph reports one T cell receptor (beta chain). Its specificity is unknown. These data originate in a study of T cells in localized non-small cell lung cancer. Sequencing used immunoSEQ multiplex PCR; TCRdb keeps in-frame clones, though not all of them. The sample includes fewer than 3,000 clones, under 30% of them seen just once. Germline CDR1 reads MDHEN; CDR2 reads SYDVKM. V lost 5 bases to trimming and J lost 0 bases, with 8 bases between them. The length of the CDR3 is 15 residues. Broader study findings: Tumor showed lower T cell clonality than uninvolved adjacent lung, where it was highest.

Source: lung tumor tissue, taken before any cancer treatment. The receptor was isolated from a woman aged 35 to 69 with stage I lung adenocarcinoma. The chain combines TRBV28 with TRBJ2-6, with a tentative D call TRBD1 (5 bases). CDR3 nucleotide sequence: TGTGCCAGCAGTAGTCAGGGCTCTGGGGCCAACGTCCTGACTTTC. It codes for CASSSQGSGANVLTF.